This T cell receptor (beta chain) was sequenced during a study of T-cell memory formation after mild COVID-19 (dated by TCRdb to the early 2020s). At the level of the whole study: TCR sequence clusters from the two donors were largely donor specific. In a couple of donors, T-cell clones that expanded and contracted after mild COVID-19 were followed by sequencing TCRalpha and TCRbeta repertoires longitudinally. Two young, previously healthy adult volunteers made up the cohort, one male and one female. The research as a whole found: The second-wave clones that peaked on day 37 were not confirmed to be SARS-CoV-2 specific. Balanced CD4/CD8 phenotypes were observed for clones contracting from day 15 to 85, whereas a bias towards CD4+ was observed for a second wave of clones expanding from day 15 to 37. Contracting CD4+ clones were found mainly in CM and EM memory subsets, while CD8+ clones were enriched in EMRA. Some responding clones were found in pre-infection memory, which suggests that pre-existing cross-reactive memory T cells took part in the SARS-CoV-2 response. The study included only a couple of mild cases, and larger cohorts that include severe cases with pre-infection samples were judged to be necessary.

The instrument given in TCRdb is Illumina NovaSeq 6000. Using 5'RACE with constant-segment primers, TCRalpha and TCRbeta cDNA libraries were constructed, with sample barcodes and unique molecular identifiers added in the process. RNA was extracted from every sample with Trizol reagent. Libraries were amplified in two PCR steps, with a second sample barcode and Illumina TruSeq adapters added in the second step. Libraries were sequenced on an Illumina NovaSeq with 2 x 150 bp paired-end reads. Turning to the authors' computational methods: Demultiplexing of reads and collapsing into UMI-guided consensus sequences were performed with migec v1.2.7. With mixcr v2.1.11, UMI consensuses were aligned to TRA and TRB V and J templates and assembled into clonotypes. Clonotypes were classified as expanded or contracted when called significant by both edgeR and NoisET, with noise models trained on biological replicates. For edgeR calls, a false discovery rate-adjusted p below 0.01 and a log2 fold-change threshold of 1 were applied. As an exploratory analysis of dynamics, PCA with hierarchical clustering was applied to max-normalized trajectories of the 1000 most abundant clonotypes. The CD4 or CD8 phenotype of responding clones was assigned using the separately sequenced CD4+ and CD8+ repertoires. TCRdb ran its own pipeline on the public reads, namely fastp trimming at Q25 and MiXCR clone calling, and kept in-frame beta chains. When rows share a CDR3 protein, they turn into one entry using the most common DNA and genes. What appears here as the V and J calls and clone size reflects TCRdb's work, not the paper's. Here the sample has about 33,000 distinct CDR3 sequences; around 21% occur a single time. About 1.5% of the sample is held by the ten biggest clonotypes.

PBMCs were isolated by Ficoll-Paque density gradient centrifugation. The sample holds many counts of this clonotype. Its antigen is still unknown. There are no base qualities to consult, and no much larger clone falls within one base. Sequencing input: PBMCs or a T cell subset sorted from them (not recorded which). The TCR sequence derives from an adult who had mild COVID-19 (a few samples of this study predate the infection). The sample titles of this study are shuffled in the database, so cell type and time point are left out.

The CDR3 reads CASSQVEASTDTQYF. The nucleotide sequence reads as follows: TGTGCCAGCAGCCAAGTAGAGGCTAGCACAGATACGCAGTATTTT. The V and J segments used are TRBV4-2 and TRBJ2-3; the D gene assignment is ambiguous. The CDR3, from cysteine to phenylalanine, totals 15 residues. Kept here is only the CDR3 DNA, which spans 45 bases and is read in frame from base 1. V drops 1 base and J drops 0 bases, leaving 8 bases in between. Per the germline V gene, LGHNA is the CDR1 and YNFKEQ is the CDR2.